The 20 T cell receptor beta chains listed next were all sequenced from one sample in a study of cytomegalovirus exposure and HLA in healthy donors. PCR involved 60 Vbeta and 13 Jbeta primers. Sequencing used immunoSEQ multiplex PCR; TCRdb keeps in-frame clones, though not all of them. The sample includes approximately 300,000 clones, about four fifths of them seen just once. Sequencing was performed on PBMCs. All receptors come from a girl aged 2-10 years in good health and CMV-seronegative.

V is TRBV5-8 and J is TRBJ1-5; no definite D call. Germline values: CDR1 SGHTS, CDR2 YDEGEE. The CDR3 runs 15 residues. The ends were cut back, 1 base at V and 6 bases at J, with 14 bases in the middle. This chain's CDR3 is CASSLLSGFVQPQHF. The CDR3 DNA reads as TGTGCCAGCAGCTTGTTGTCAGGATTTGTTCAGCCCCAGCATTTT.

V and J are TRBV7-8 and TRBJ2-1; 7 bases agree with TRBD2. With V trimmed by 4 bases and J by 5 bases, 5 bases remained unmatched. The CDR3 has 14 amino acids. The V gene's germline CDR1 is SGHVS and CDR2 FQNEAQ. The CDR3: CASSSWDYNNEQFF. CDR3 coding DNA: TGTGCCAGCAGCTCCTGGGACTACAACAATGAGCAGTTCTTC.

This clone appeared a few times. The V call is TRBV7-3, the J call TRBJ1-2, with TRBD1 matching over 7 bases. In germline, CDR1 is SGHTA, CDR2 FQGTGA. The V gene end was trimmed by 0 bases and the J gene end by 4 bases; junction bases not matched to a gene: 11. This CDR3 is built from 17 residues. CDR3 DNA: TGTGCCAGCAGCTTAACGGGACAGCCCAAGCTCGGCTATGGCTACACCTTC. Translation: CASSLTGQPKLGYGYTF.

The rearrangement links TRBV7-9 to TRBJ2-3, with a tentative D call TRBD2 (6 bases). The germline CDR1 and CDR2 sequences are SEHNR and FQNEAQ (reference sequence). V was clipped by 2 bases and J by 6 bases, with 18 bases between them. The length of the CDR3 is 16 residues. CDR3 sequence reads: CASSLNATSSEDTQYF. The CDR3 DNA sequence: TGTGCCAGCAGCTTAAACGCGACTAGTTCCGAGGATACGCAGTATTTT. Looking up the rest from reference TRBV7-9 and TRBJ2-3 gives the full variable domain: DTGVSQNPRHKITKRGQNVTFRCDPISEHNRLYWYRQTLGQGPEFLTYFQNEAQLEKSRLLSDRFSAERPKGSFSTLEIQRTEQGDSAMYLCASSLNATSSEDTQYFGPGTRLTVL.

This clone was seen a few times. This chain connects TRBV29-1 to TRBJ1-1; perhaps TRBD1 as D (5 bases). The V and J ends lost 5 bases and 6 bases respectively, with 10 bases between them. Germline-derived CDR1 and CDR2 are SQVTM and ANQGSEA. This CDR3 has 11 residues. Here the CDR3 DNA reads TGCAGCGTTATCAGGGATTCTGAAGCTTTCTTT. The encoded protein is CSVIRDSEAFF.

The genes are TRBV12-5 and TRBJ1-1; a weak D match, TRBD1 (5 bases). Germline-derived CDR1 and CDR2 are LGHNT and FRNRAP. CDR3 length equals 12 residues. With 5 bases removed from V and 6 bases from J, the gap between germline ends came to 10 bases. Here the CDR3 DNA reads TGTGCTAGTGGTCCCGGGGGGGCTGAAGCTTTCTTT. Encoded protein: CASGPGGAEAFF. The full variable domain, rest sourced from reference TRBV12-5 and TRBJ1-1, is DARVTQTPRHKVTEMGQEVTMRCQPILGHNTVFWYRQTMMQGLELLAYFRNRAPLDDSGMPKDRFSAEMPDATLATLKIQPSEPRDSAVYFCASGPGGAEAFFGQGTRLTVV.

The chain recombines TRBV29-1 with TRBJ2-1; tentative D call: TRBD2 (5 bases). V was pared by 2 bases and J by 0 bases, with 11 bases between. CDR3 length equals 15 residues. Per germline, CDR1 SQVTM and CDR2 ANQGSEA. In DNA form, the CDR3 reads TGCAGCGTTGAAATAGGACTCCACTCCTACAATGAGCAGTTCTTC. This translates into CSVEIGLHSYNEQFF.

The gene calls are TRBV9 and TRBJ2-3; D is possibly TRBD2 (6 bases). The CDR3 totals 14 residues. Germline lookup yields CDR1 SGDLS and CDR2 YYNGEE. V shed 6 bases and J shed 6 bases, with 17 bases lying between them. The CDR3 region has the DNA TGTGCCAGCACCCCCAGGAGGGTCGGGGATACGCAGTATTTT. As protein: CASTPRRVGDTQYF. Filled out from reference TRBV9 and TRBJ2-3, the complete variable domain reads DSGVTQTPKHLITATGQRVTLRCSPRSGDLSVYWYQQSLDQGLQFLIQYYNGEERAKGNILERFSAQQFPDLHSELNLSSLELGDSALYFCASTPRRVGDTQYFGPGTRLTVL.

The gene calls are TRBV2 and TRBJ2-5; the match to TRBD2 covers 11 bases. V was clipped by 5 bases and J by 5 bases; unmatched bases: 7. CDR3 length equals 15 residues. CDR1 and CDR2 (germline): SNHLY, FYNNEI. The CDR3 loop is CASSFYSGGAETQYF. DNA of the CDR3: TGTGCCAGCAGTTTCTATAGCGGGGGGGCGGAGACCCAGTACTTC.

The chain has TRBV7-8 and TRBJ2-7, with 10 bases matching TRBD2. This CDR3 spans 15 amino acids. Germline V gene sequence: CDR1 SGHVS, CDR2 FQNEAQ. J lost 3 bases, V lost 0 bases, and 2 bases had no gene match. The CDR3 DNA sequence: TGTGCCAGCAGCTTAGCGGGACTAGCGATCTACGAGCAGTACTTC. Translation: CASSLAGLAIYEQYF.

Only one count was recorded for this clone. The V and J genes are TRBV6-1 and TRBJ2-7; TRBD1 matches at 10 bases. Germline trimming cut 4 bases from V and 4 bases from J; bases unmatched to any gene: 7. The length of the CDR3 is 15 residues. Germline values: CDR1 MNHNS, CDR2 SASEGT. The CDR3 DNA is TGTGCCAGCAGTGGGGAGGGACAGGGGCCATACGAGCAGTACTTC. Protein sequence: CASSGEGQGPYEQYF.

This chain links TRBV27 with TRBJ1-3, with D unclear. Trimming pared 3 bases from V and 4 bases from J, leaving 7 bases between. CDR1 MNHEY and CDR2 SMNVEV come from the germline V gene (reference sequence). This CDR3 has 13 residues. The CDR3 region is CASSFTRGNTIYF. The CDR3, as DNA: TGTGCCAGCAGTTTCACCCGGGGAAACACCATATATTTT.

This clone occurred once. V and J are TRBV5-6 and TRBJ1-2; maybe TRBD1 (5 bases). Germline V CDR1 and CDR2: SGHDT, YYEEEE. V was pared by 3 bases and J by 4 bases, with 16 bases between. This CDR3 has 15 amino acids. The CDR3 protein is CASSSTESLGYGYTF. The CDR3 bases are TGTGCCAGCAGCTCGACAGAGTCCCTTGGCTATGGCTACACCTTC.

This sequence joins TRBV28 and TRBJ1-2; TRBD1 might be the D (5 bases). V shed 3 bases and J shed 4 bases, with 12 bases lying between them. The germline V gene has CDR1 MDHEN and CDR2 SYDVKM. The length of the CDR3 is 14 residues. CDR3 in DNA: TGTGCCAGCAGTTTTGGTCAGGGTAGCTATGGCTACACCTTC. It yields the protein CASSFGQGSYGYTF.

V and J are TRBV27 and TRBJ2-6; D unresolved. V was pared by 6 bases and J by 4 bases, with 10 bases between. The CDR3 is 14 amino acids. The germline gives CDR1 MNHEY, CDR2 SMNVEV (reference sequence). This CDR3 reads CASRPLGGANVLTF. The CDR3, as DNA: TGTGCCAGCAGACCCCTCGGGGGGGCCAACGTCCTGACTTTC.

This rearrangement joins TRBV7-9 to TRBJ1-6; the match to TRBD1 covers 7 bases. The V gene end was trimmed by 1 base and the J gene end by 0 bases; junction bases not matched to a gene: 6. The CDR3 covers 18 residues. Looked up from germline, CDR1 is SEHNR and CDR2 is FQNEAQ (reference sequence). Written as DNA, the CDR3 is TGTGCCAGCAGCTTAGTGGGACAGTCGAGCTCCTATAATTCACCCCTCCACTTT. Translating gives CASSLVGQSSSYNSPLHF.

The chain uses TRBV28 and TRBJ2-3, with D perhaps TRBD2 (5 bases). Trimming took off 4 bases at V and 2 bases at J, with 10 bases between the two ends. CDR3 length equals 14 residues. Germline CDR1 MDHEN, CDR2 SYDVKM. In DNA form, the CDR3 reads TGTGCCAGCAGTTCGGACTCTTACACAGATACGCAGTATTTT. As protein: CASSSDSYTDTQYF.

For the CDR3, the DNA is TGCGCCAGCAGCCAAGATAGGGGAATGACAGGCACTTTTAATAGCAATCAGCCCCAGCATTTT. It yields the protein CASSQDRGMTGTFNSNQPQHF. V and J are TRBV4-1 and TRBJ1-5; D possibly corresponds to TRBD1 (6 bases). Per the germline V gene, CDR1 is MGHRA and CDR2 is YSYEKL. The CDR3 covers 21 residues. The V gene lost 0 bases and the J gene lost 0 bases, with 24 bases spanning the gap.

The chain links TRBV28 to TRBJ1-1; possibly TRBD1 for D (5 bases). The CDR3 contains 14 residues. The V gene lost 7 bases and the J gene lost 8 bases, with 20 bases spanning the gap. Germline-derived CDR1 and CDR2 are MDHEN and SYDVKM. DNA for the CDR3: TGTGCCAGCACCCTCGTGACAGAGACTTCAGAAGCTTTCTTT. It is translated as CASTLVTETSEAFF.

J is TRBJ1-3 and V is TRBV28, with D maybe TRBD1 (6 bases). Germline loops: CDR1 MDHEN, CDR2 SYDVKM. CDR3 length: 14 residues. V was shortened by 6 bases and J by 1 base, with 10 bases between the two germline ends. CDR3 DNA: TGTGCCAGCAGGAATACAGGGTCTGGAAACACCATATATTTT. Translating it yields CASRNTGSGNTIYF.